This paragraph covers one T cell receptor beta chain sequence. The data belong to a study of blood T cell repertoires in COVID-19. Overall study: Acute-phase and convalescent COVID-19 samples originated in the United States, Italy and Spain.

The authors' processing: Estimation of nucleated cell counts relied on the amplification of reference gene primers. Generated by immunoSEQ multiplex PCR, the TCRdb table keeps only in-frame clones and is missing some. V and J calls and clone size are those listed in that table; D and trimming were worked out from the DNA. The repertoire consists of 200,000 to 250,000 clones, with about nine tenths occurring once and the leading ten covering 9.5% to 13%. This receptor was obtained from a man between 50 and 59 years old with COVID-19, enrolled during active disease. Sequencing used peripheral blood.

CDR3 sequence reads: CASREGANYGYTF. As DNA, the CDR3 is TGTGCCAGCAGAGAGGGAGCTAACTATGGCTACACCTTC. V is TRBV5-6 and J is TRBJ1-2; D not certain. The V end was cut by 5 bases, the J end by 0 bases, with 8 bases between. CDR3 length: 13 residues. CDR1 is SGHDT and CDR2 is YYEEEE in the germline V gene. Drawing the rest from reference TRBV5-6 and TRBJ1-2, the complete variable domain is DAGVTQSPTHLIKTRGQQVTLRCSPKSGHDTVSWYQQALGQGPQFIFQYYEEEERQRGNFPDRFSGHQFPNYSSELNVNALLLGDSALYLCASREGANYGYTFGSGTRLTVV.